The entry that follows covers one T cell receptor beta chain sequence. This sample is part of a study of blood T cell repertoires in COVID-19. The overall study: Sites in the United States, Italy and Spain provided acute and convalescent COVID-19 samples. Sources were T cells, B-cell-depleted T cells, or PBMCs; the material itself was cDNA or gDNA.

Authors' processing steps: Reference gene primer amplification gave estimated nucleated cell counts. Produced via immunoSEQ multiplex PCR; TCRdb's table is partial and in-frame only. The D gene and trimming were derived from the DNA, and the V and J assignments and clone size from that table. The sample has over 80,000 clones, approximately 79% seen once. This clonotype originated in a woman older than 75 with active or convalescent COVID-19. Sequenced input: peripheral blood.

CDR3 region: CASSEVTDQETQYF. The DNA for the CDR3 is TGTGCCAGCAGTGAAGTTACAGACCAAGAGACCCAGTACTTC. The chain recombines TRBV2 with TRBJ2-5; D ambiguous. Germline V gives CDR1 SNHLY, CDR2 FYNNEI. V was cut by 1 base and J by 0 bases, with 6 bases left in between. This CDR3 has 14 amino acids.